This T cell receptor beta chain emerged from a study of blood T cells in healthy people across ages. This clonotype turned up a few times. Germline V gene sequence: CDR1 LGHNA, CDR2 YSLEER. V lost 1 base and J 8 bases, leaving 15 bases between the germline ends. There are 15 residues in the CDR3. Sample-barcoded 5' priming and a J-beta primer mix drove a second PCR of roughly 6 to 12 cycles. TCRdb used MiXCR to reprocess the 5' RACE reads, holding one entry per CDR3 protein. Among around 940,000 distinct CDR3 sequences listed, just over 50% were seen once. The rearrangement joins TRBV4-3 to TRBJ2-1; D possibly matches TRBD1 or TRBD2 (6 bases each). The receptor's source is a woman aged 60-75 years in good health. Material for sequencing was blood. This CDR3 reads CASSQGLGGIDEQFF. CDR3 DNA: TGCGCCAGCAGCCAAGGTCTGGGGGGCATCGATGAGCAGTTCTTC.